A single T cell receptor beta chain is shown here with its context. Its antigen is unknown. The input lacks base qualities; no much larger clone sits a single base away. The CDR1 and CDR2 encoded by the germline V gene (reference sequence) are SGHKS and YYEKEE. The CDR3 has 16 amino acids, counting the end cysteine and phenylalanine. The DNA shown is the 48-base CDR3, in frame from base 1. After removal of 0 bases from V and 4 bases from J, the junction retains 3 bases not matched to a gene. The data originate from a study of lung T cells in sarcoidosis with Löfgren's syndrome (dated by TCRdb to about 2017). With regard to the full study: Sarcoidosis was characterized as a granulomatous disease that mainly affects the lungs and features an accumulation of CD4+ T cells in bronchoalveolar lavage fluid. The repertoire analyses were focused on Lofgren's syndrome patients.

Points the paper makes about the study in general: When alphabeta pairing was analyzed, TRAV12-1 tended to pair preferentially with TRBV2, and the resulting paired TCRs displayed CDR3 homology. The study only suggested recognition of a sarcoidosis-associated antigen, and the antigen remained putative and unidentified. Compared with control subjects, Lofgren's syndrome patients were reported to have TRAV12-1 and TRBV2 as the most expanded V gene segments. Multiple Lofgren's syndrome patients were reported to share TRAV12-1 and TRBV2 CDR3 motifs, a finding that suggests public CD4+ TCR repertoires.

Sequenced using an Illumina MiSeq. The public reads were reanalyzed by TCRdb: fastp trimming at Q25, MiXCR alignment, in-frame beta chains only. Duplicate CDR3 protein sequences are folded into a single record with the most common DNA and genes. Recorded for this sample are 60,000 to 70,000 distinct CDR3 sequences; over 20% of them occurred a single time. 2% to 2.5% of the sample is in the top ten clones. The rearrangement combines TRBV5-5 with TRBJ2-1, with 11 bases aligning to TRBD2. The receptor comes from a human donor with sarcoidosis (Löfgren's syndrome or another form), or a control subject (not recorded which). Specimen: CD4+ T cells from PBMCs. CDR3 reads: CASSLGTSGSYNEQFF. The DNA reads as follows: TGTGCCAGCAGCTTGGGGACTAGCGGGTCGTACAATGAGCAGTTCTTC.